The following is a T cell receptor (beta chain) sequence with its context. Its antigen is unidentified. This specimen comes from a study of blood T cells in healthy people across ages. Study-wide points: Higher diversity, along with more naive CD4+ cells, distinguished long-lived donors from aged donors. Estimates drawn from one million T cells were deemed to understate diversity.

The donors, all healthy, were Caucasians living in Russia, aged roughly 6 to 90. A sample-barcoded 5' primer and a J-beta primer mix were used in a second PCR of about 7 to 11 cycles. TCRdb itself ran the 5' RACE reads through MiXCR, one entry per CDR3 protein. The sample has 650,000 to 1,000,000 distinct CDR3 sequences, about half seen once. V lost 1 base to trimming and J lost 3 bases, with 7 bases between them. This CDR3 is built from 14 residues. This receptor was identified in an elderly man in good health. The rearrangement joins TRBV12-3 or TRBV12-4 to TRBJ1-5; D not resolved. Source material: blood. CDR3 sequence (DNA): TGTGCCAGCAGTTTAGAAGGTTACAATCAGCCCCAGCATTTT. It yields the protein CASSLEGYNQPQHF.